These T cell receptor beta chains were read from a single sample in a study of T cell responses to AZD1222 COVID-19 vaccine. The protocol was immunoSEQ multiplex PCR, while the TCRdb copy is restricted to in-frame clones and leaves out a portion. The sample lists under 300,000 clones; 93% were seen once. Sequenced material: peripheral blood, taken on day 0 of AZD1222 vaccination. Source of these receptors: an adult in good health. Each CDR3 is given with its conserved first and last residue. The D gene is left open where the match is weak. Size values are once, few and many counts, or a class for expanded clones, and some rows have none.

V: TRBV6-5
D: .
J: TRBJ1-6
size: .
CDR3: CASSSGEWGLNSPLHF
DNA: TGTGCCAGCAGTTCGGGCGAGTGGGGCCTCAATTCACCCCTCCACTTT

V: TRBV7-9
D: TRBD1
J: TRBJ1-2
size: .
CDR3: CASSLDTGAVGYTF
DNA: TGTGCCAGCAGCTTAGATACAGGGGCGGTTGGCTACACCTTC

V: TRBV7-2
D: TRBD2
J: TRBJ2-1
size: .
CDR3: CASSRLADTYNEQFF
DNA: TGTGCCAGCAGCCGTCTAGCGGATACCTACAATGAGCAGTTCTTC

V: TRBV4-1
D: .
J: TRBJ1-1
size: .
CDR3: CASSQEQGGWTEAFF
DNA: TGCGCCAGCAGCCAAGAACAGGGCGGCTGGACTGAAGCTTTCTTT

V: TRBV15
D: .
J: TRBJ2-3
size: .
CDR3: CATSGGQPSTDTQYF
DNA: TGTGCCACCAGCGGAGGACAGCCTAGCACAGATACGCAGTATTTT

V: TRBV6-5
D: .
J: TRBJ1-2
size: .
CDR3: CAITGGSYGYTF
DNA: TGTGCCATCACAGGAGGAAGCTATGGCTACACCTTC

V: TRBV19
D: TRBD2
J: TRBJ2-1
size: .
CDR3: CASSFRGGRELMDEQFF
DNA: TGTGCCAGTAGTTTCCGTGGCGGGCGGGAGCTGATGGATGAGCAGTTCTTC

V: TRBV29-1
D: .
J: TRBJ2-7
size: once
CDR3: CSAGQGVYEQYF
DNA: TGCAGCGCGGGGCAGGGTGTCTACGAGCAGTACTTC

V: TRBV7-3
D: .
J: TRBJ1-1
size: .
CDR3: CASSLGVATEAFF
DNA: TGTGCCAGCAGCTTAGGGGTTGCGACTGAAGCTTTCTTT

V: TRBV3-1/TRBV3-2
D: TRBD2
J: TRBJ2-1
size: .
CDR3: CASSPRNPGLAGAEQFF
DNA: TGTGCCAGCAGCCCGAGAAACCCCGGACTAGCGGGAGCTGAGCAGTTCTTC

V: TRBV28
D: .
J: TRBJ1-2
size: .
CDR3: CASSLVDWLYGYTF
DNA: TGTGCCAGCAGTTTAGTCGACTGGCTCTATGGCTACACCTTC

V: TRBV13
D: TRBD2
J: TRBJ2-7
size: .
CDR3: CASSQTRLAGGPREQYF
DNA: TGTGCCAGCAGCCAGACCCGACTAGCGGGAGGGCCCCGGGAGCAGTACTTC

V: TRBV7-2
D: .
J: TRBJ1-3
size: .
CDR3: CASSGGETIYF
DNA: TGTGCCAGCAGCGGGGGAGAAACCATATATTTT

V: TRBV29-1
D: TRBD1
J: TRBJ1-1
size: .
CDR3: CSVGTGNTEAFF
DNA: TGCAGCGTCGGGACAGGGAACACTGAAGCTTTCTTT

V: TRBV19
D: TRBD1
J: TRBJ1-6
size: .
CDR3: CASSMGQHNSPLHF
DNA: TGTGCCAGTAGTATGGGACAGCATAATTCACCCCTCCACTTT

V: TRBV10-1
D: .
J: TRBJ2-1
size: .
CDR3: CASSGQYNEQFF
DNA: TGCGCCAGCAGTGGACAGTACAATGAGCAGTTCTTC

V: TRBV7-2
D: .
J: TRBJ1-1
size: .
CDR3: CASSPGGGQISEAFF
DNA: TGTGCCAGCAGCCCGGGGGGAGGGCAAATCTCTGAAGCTTTCTTT

V: TRBV29-1
D: .
J: TRBJ2-1
size: .
CDR3: CSVPLYSSYNEQFF
DNA: TGCAGCGTCCCCCTATACAGCTCCTACAATGAGCAGTTCTTC

V: TRBV28
D: .
J: TRBJ2-2
size: .
CDR3: CASGYINTGELFF
DNA: TGTGCCAGCGGTTATATCAACACCGGGGAGCTGTTTTTT

V: TRBV5-1
D: .
J: TRBJ2-5
size: once
CDR3: CASSFRGAGQETQYF
DNA: TGCGCCAGCAGCTTCCGGGGCGCAGGACAAGAGACCCAGTACTTC

V: TRBV10-3
D: .
J: TRBJ2-5
size: .
CDR3: CAISDGYQETQYF
DNA: TGTGCCATCAGTGACGGCTACCAAGAGACCCAGTACTTC

V: TRBV10-2
D: .
J: TRBJ1-1
size: .
CDR3: CASSAETPNTEAFF
DNA: TGCGCCAGCAGTGCCGAGACACCGAACACTGAAGCTTTCTTT

V: TRBV19
D: .
J: TRBJ2-1
size: .
CDR3: CASSIADGAYNEQFF
DNA: TGTGCCAGTAGTATTGCAGATGGGGCTTACAATGAGCAGTTCTTC

V: TRBV7-8
D: .
J: TRBJ1-4
size: .
CDR3: CASSYRRGRVEKLFF
DNA: TGTGCCAGCAGCTACCGGCGGGGTCGTGTGGAAAAACTGTTTTTT

V: TRBV11-3
D: .
J: TRBJ2-7
size: .
CDR3: CASSLEKGTEPYEQYF
DNA: TGTGCCAGCAGCTTAGAGAAGGGGACGGAGCCCTACGAGCAGTACTTC

V: TRBV29-1
D: TRBD1
J: TRBJ2-7
size: .
CDR3: CSVVGDSSLYEQYF
DNA: TGCAGCGTTGTTGGGGACAGTTCCCTCTACGAGCAGTACTTC

V: TRBV7-9
D: .
J: TRBJ2-7
size: .
CDR3: CASSFGGRGYEQYF
DNA: TGTGCCAGCAGCTTTGGAGGGAGAGGCTACGAGCAGTACTTC

V: TRBV27
D: .
J: TRBJ2-6
size: .
CDR3: CASSPRGTSGANVLTF
DNA: TGTGCCAGCAGTCCAAGGGGGACCTCTGGGGCCAACGTCCTGACTTTC

V: TRBV7-6
D: TRBD2
J: TRBJ2-3
size: .
CDR3: CASSLAWRRGRGDTQYF
DNA: TGTGCCAGCAGCTTAGCGTGGAGGCGGGGGAGGGGAGATACGCAGTATTTT

V: TRBV28
D: .
J: TRBJ2-5
size: .
CDR3: CASSEGTAETQYF
DNA: TGTGCCAGCAGTGAAGGGACGGCGGAGACCCAGTACTTC

V: TRBV6-1
D: .
J: TRBJ1-2
size: .
CDR3: CASSERSDYGYTF
DNA: TGTGCCAGCAGTGAGAGGTCGGACTATGGCTACACCTTC

V: TRBV7-9
D: .
J: TRBJ1-4
size: once
CDR3: CASSLGGQNSLF
DNA: TGTGCCAGCAGCTTAGGCGGACAGAATAGCCTTTTT

V: TRBV9
D: TRBD1
J: TRBJ2-1
size: .
CDR3: CASSVVGTDYNEQFF
DNA: TGTGCCAGCAGCGTAGTGGGGACAGATTACAATGAGCAGTTCTTC

V: TRBV28
D: TRBD2
J: TRBJ2-7
size: .
CDR3: CASTPAGGTYEQYF
DNA: TGTGCCAGCACCCCAGCGGGAGGGACCTACGAGCAGTACTTC

V: TRBV5-4
D: TRBD1
J: TRBJ2-5
size: .
CDR3: CASSFGTDQETQYF
DNA: TGTGCCAGCAGCTTTGGGACAGACCAAGAGACCCAGTACTTC

V: TRBV28
D: TRBD2
J: TRBJ2-2
size: once
CDR3: CASRSSGGGGELFF
DNA: TGTGCCAGCAGATCTAGCGGGGGAGGCGGGGAGCTGTTTTTT

V: TRBV18
D: TRBD2
J: TRBJ2-7
size: .
CDR3: CASSPGTSGVTPYEQYF
DNA: TGTGCCAGCTCACCCGGGACTAGCGGGGTCACCCCCTACGAGCAGTACTTC

V: TRBV28
D: TRBD2
J: TRBJ2-2
size: .
CDR3: CASTRGGGGELFF
DNA: TGTGCCAGCACCCGAGGCGGGGGAGGGGAGCTGTTTTTT

V: TRBV7-9
D: .
J: TRBJ2-6
size: .
CDR3: CASSLGPYSGANVLTF
DNA: TGTGCCAGCAGCTTAGGACCGTACTCTGGGGCCAACGTCCTGACTTTC

V: TRBV5-4
D: .
J: TRBJ1-1
size: once
CDR3: CASSSLGGNAEAFF
DNA: TGTGCCAGCAGCTCCCTGGGGGGGAACGCTGAAGCTTTCTTT

V: TRBV5-1
D: TRBD2
J: TRBJ2-5
size: .
CDR3: CASSRTSGSLVETQYF
DNA: TGCGCCAGCAGTCGGACTAGCGGGAGTCTGGTAGAGACCCAGTACTTC

V: TRBV27
D: TRBD2
J: TRBJ2-1
size: .
CDR3: CASSSRSGGRPSYNEQFF
DNA: TGTGCCAGCAGTTCCCGTAGCGGGGGCCGACCCTCCTACAATGAGCAGTTCTTC